The rows below give T cell receptor beta chains drawn from one sample of a study of T cells in Graves' hyperthyroidism and ophthalmopathy. TCRdb reprocessed the multiplex PCR reads with MiXCR, giving one entry per CDR3 protein. The data hold 350,000 to 450,000 distinct CDR3 sequences, with about 15% observed a single time. Sequencing was performed on blood. Receptors originate from a woman aged 25-40 years with Graves' hyperthyroidism that later progressed to Graves' ophthalmopathy. Both conserved end residues are part of each CDR3. A D gene is named only where the DNA matches it firmly. Clone sizes are given selectively: once, few, many, or a class where the clone is expanded.

>TRBV13|few|TRBJ1-1|TRBD1
CASSSNGGGLNTEAFF
TGTGCCAGCAGCTCTAACGGAGGGGGCCTGAACACTGAAGCTTTCTTT
>TRBV28|many|TRBJ1-1|TRBD1
CASSLKRRDRKWGTEAFF
TGTGCCAGCAGTCTCAAACGCCGGGACAGGAAATGGGGCACTGAAGCTTTCTTT
>TRBV2|.|TRBJ1-4|.
CASSEISRLGEKLFF
TGTGCCAGCAGTGAAATATCTAGGCTGGGTGAAAAACTGTTTTTT
>TRBV6-1|few|TRBJ1-4|.
CASSEDLTGWYGLFF
TGTGCCAGCAGTGAAGACCTCACCGGATGGTACGGACTGTTTTTT
>TRBV7-2|.|TRBJ2-1|TRBD2
CASSLVAGGHNEQFF
TGTGCCAGCAGCTTAGTAGCGGGAGGTCACAATGAGCAGTTCTTC
>TRBV10-3|few|TRBJ2-3|.
CAVSESTGDTQYF
TGTGCCGTCAGTGAGTCTACAGGGGATACGCAGTATTTT
>TRBV6-1|many|TRBJ2-6|.
CVTGRSGANVLTF
TGTGTCACTGGTCGCTCTGGGGCCAACGTCCTGACTTTC
>TRBV29-1|few|TRBJ1-3|.
CSVVRDSGNTIYF
TGCAGCGTTGTAAGGGATTCTGGAAACACCATATATTTT
>TRBV5-1|many|TRBJ1-1|TRBD1
CASSIGQATEAFF
TGCGCCAGCAGCATAGGACAGGCCACTGAAGCTTTCTTT
>TRBV20-1|many|TRBJ2-7|.
CSARRGTESIIYEQYF
TGCAGTGCTAGGCGCGGGACTGAGAGCATCATCTACGAGCAGTACTTC
>TRBV24-1|many|TRBJ2-1|.
CATSSNPYNEQFF
TGTGCCACCAGTTCTAACCCTTACAATGAGCAGTTCTTC
>TRBV5-5|.|TRBJ1-2|.
CASSLDPQVNYGYTF
TGTGCCAGCAGCTTGGACCCCCAGGTTAACTATGGCTACACCTTC
>TRBV2|.|TRBJ2-7|.
CASTREVGEQYF
TGTGCCAGCACCAGGGAGGTCGGCGAGCAGTACTTC
>TRBV10-3|many|TRBJ1-6|TRBD1
CAISDIGQGDNSPLHF
TGTGCCATCAGTGATATAGGACAGGGTGACAATTCACCCCTCCACTTT
>TRBV2|many|TRBJ1-4|.
CASSERSSDEKLFF
TGTGCCAGCAGTGAGAGGTCTAGCGATGAAAAACTGTTTTTT
>TRBV15|many|TRBJ1-2|.
CATSRDHRGGYGYTF
TGTGCCACCAGCAGAGATCATCGGGGAGGGTATGGCTACACCTTC
>TRBV2|many|TRBJ2-3|TRBD2
CASSGEGVYTDTQYF
TGTGCCAGCAGTGGGGAGGGAGTCTACACAGATACGCAGTATTTT
>TRBV7-9|.|TRBJ2-1|.
CASSFIAERNGEQFF
TGTGCCAGCAGCTTTATAGCGGAACGGAATGGTGAGCAGTTCTTC